This TCR beta chain was captured in a study of T cells in Graves' hyperthyroidism and ophthalmopathy. Researchers took RNA transcripts and amplified the TCR beta CDR3 regions from them. When the TCR CDR3 underwent first-round RT-PCR, the HTBI primer set was used. Using its own MiXCR run on the multiplex PCR reads, TCRdb lists one record per CDR3 protein. The sample holds hundreds of thousands of distinct CDR3 sequences; roughly 14% are singletons and the top ten take just under 25%. This clonotype showed up many times. Germline trimming cut 8 bases from V and 0 bases from J; bases unmatched to any gene: 7. The CDR3 totals 14 residues. Germline V gene data show CDR1 as MDHEN and CDR2 as SYDVKM.

The receptor was derived from a woman in her thirties with Graves' hyperthyroidism. The genes are TRBV28 and TRBJ2-7, with TRBD1 matching over 7 bases. Sequenced sample: blood. The DNA of the CDR3 is TGTGCCAGCGGCCCAGGGGACAGCTCCTACGAGCAGTACTTC. Translated: CASGPGDSSYEQYF. The full variable domain, with the rest looked up from reference TRBV28 and TRBJ2-7, is DVKVTQSSRYLVKRTGEKVFLECVQDMDHENMFWYRQDPGLGLRLIYFSYDVKMKEKGDIPEGYSVSREKKERFSLILESASTNQTSMYLCASGPGDSSYEQYFGPGTRLTVT.